This is a list of T cell receptor beta chains from one sample in a study of blood T cell repertoires in COVID-19. Using immunoSEQ multiplex PCR, the repertoire was profiled, and TCRdb retains in-frame clones only, with some absent. The sample contains around 260,000 clones, 88% of which appear only once. The sample was peripheral blood. The source is a woman between 70 and 85 years old with COVID-19, enrolled during active disease. Each CDR3 is given with its conserved first and last residue. The D gene is left open where the match is weak. Clone size, where shown, is once, few, many, or a class for clones that have expanded.

abundance	v_gene	j_gene	d_gene	CDR3nt	CDR3aa
.	TRBV10-3	TRBJ2-3	TRBD2	TGTGCCATCAGGGCTAGCGGAGACACAGATACGCAGTATTTT	CAIRASGDTDTQYF
once	TRBV3-1/TRBV3-2	TRBJ1-2	TRBD1	TGTGCCAGCAGCCAGGACAGGGGCCCCTATGGCTACACCTTC	CASSQDRGPYGYTF
.	TRBV7-3	TRBJ2-2	.	TGTGCCAGCAGCTCCAAACAGGTCTTCGGGGAGCTGTTTTTT	CASSSKQVFGELFF
.	TRBV30	TRBJ1-1	.	TGTGCCTGGAGTACGCAACAGGGTACTGAAGCTTTCTTT	CAWSTQQGTEAFF
.	TRBV6-1	TRBJ2-2	.	TGTGCCAGCAGTGAAGCTCACAGGAACACCGGGGAGCTGTTTTTT	CASSEAHRNTGELFF
.	TRBV2	TRBJ1-4	.	TGTGCCAGCAGTTTGGAGGAGGTTAATGAAAAACTGTTTTTT	CASSLEEVNEKLFF
.	TRBV5-1	TRBJ2-3	TRBD2	TGCGCCAGCAGCTTGATGAGCGGGAGCGGGGCAGATACGCAGTATTTT	CASSLMSGSGADTQYF
.	TRBV6-5	TRBJ1-5	TRBD1	TGTGCCAGCAGCTCCGGGACAGCTTTTCAGCCCCAGCATTTT	CASSSGTAFQPQHF
.	TRBV5-1	TRBJ2-3	TRBD2	TGCGCCAGCAGGCCGGCGACTAGCGGCACAGATACGCAGTATTTT	CASRPATSGTDTQYF
.	TRBV3-1/TRBV3-2	TRBJ2-1	.	TGTGCCAGCAGCCAGGACTATTACAATGAGCAGTTCTTC	CASSQDYYNEQFF
.	TRBV6-5	TRBJ1-1	.	TGTGCCAGCAGTTACTCGATAGTCGGGAGGGATGAAGCTTTCTTT	CASSYSIVGRDEAFF
.	TRBV24-1	TRBJ2-5	.	TGTGCCACCAGTGTTTCTGGGGGGAAGACCCAGTACTTC	CATSVSGGKTQYF
.	TRBV6-2/TRBV6-3	TRBJ1-2	.	TGTGCCAGCAGTTACTTAAGCACGTACTATGGCTACACCTTC	CASSYLSTYYGYTF
.	TRBV27	TRBJ2-1	.	TGTGCCAGCAGTCGGACAGATACCTACAATGAGCAGTTCTTC	CASSRTDTYNEQFF
.	TRBV3-1/TRBV3-2	TRBJ1-2	.	TGTGCCAGCAGCCAACGCGGGAACTATGGCTACACCTTC	CASSQRGNYGYTF
.	TRBV4-1	TRBJ2-2	.	TGCGCCAGCAGCCCGTTAACCCAGGGAATGACCGGGGAGCTGTTTTTT	CASSPLTQGMTGELFF
.	TRBV5-4	TRBJ2-7	TRBD2	TGTGCCAGCAGCCGAAAGGGACTAGCGGGTTCCGAGCAGTACTTC	CASSRKGLAGSEQYF
.	TRBV9	TRBJ1-2	TRBD1	TGTGCCAGCAGCGTAGGACTGACAGGGGCTTATGGCTACACCTTC	CASSVGLTGAYGYTF
.	TRBV5-1	TRBJ2-3	.	TGCGCCAGCAGCCTACTCCGGGACTTAAGCACAGATACGCAGTATTTT	CASSLLRDLSTDTQYF
.	TRBV6-5	TRBJ1-2	TRBD1	TGTGCCAGCAGTTCATCCGGGACAGGGTTAGGCTACACCTTC	CASSSSGTGLGYTF
.	TRBV7-9	TRBJ1-1	.	TGTGCCAGCAGCCATGGGGGGTCGGACACTGAAGCTTTCTTT	CASSHGGSDTEAFF
.	TRBV3-1/TRBV3-2	TRBJ2-3	TRBD2	TGTGCCAGCAGCCAACCGGGAGGCCTGACGCAGTATTTT	CASSQPGGLTQYF
.	TRBV5-6	TRBJ1-2	.	TGTGCCAGCAGATCCCCGTGGGGCTACTATGGCTACACCTTC	CASRSPWGYYGYTF
.	TRBV5-8	TRBJ2-3	TRBD2	TGTGCCACCGGGACTAGCGGGAGGGGTACGCAGTATTTT	CATGTSGRGTQYF
.	TRBV7-9	TRBJ1-5	TRBD1	TGTGCCAGCAGCCAAGGACAGGGCAATCAGCCCCAGCATTTT	CASSQGQGNQPQHF
.	TRBV9	TRBJ2-5	.	TGTGCCAGCAGCGTCTTGGGCATGGAGACCCAGTACTTC	CASSVLGMETQYF
.	TRBV5-1	TRBJ1-1	.	TGCGCCAGCAGCTTGCAGGCGATGAACACTGAAGCTTTCTTT	CASSLQAMNTEAFF
.	TRBV15	TRBJ2-7	TRBD2	TGTGCCACCAGCAGGAGCCTACCTCAGGGGACTAGCGGGGGGGTCTACGAGCAGTACTTC	CATSRSLPQGTSGGVYEQYF
once	TRBV5-1	TRBJ2-1	TRBD2	TGCGCCAGCAGCCCCCTTACTAGCGGGTCCTACAATGAGCAGTTCTTC	CASSPLTSGSYNEQFF
few	TRBV29-1	TRBJ2-3	.	TGCAGCATGTCTACTGGAGATACGCAGTATTTT	CSMSTGDTQYF
.	TRBV3-1/TRBV3-2	TRBJ1-2	.	TGTGCCAGCAGCCGAACCGGTGGAGGGGACTATGGCTACACCTTC	CASSRTGGGDYGYTF
many	TRBV4-1	TRBJ1-3	TRBD1	TGCGCCAGCAGCCAGGGGGACAGACCATTCTCTGGAAACACCATATATTTT	CASSQGDRPFSGNTIYF
.	TRBV19	TRBJ1-2	TRBD1	TGTGCCAGCTTCCCGGGACAGGGCAAACACACCTTC	CASFPGQGKHTF
.	TRBV14	TRBJ1-5	TRBD1	TGTGCCAGCATTCAACAGGGGGCCCGCAATCAGCCCCAGCATTTT	CASIQQGARNQPQHF
.	TRBV5-4	TRBJ2-3	TRBD2	TGTGCCAGCAGCTTGAAACTAGCGGCCACAGATACGCAGTATTTT	CASSLKLAATDTQYF
.	TRBV15	TRBJ1-2	.	TGTGCCACCAGCAGAGATGGAGTTAACTATGGCTACACCTTC	CATSRDGVNYGYTF
.	TRBV5-4	TRBJ2-5	.	TGTGCCAGCAGCGATGTAGACAGGGCGGGATGGGAGACCCAGTACTTC	CASSDVDRAGWETQYF
few	TRBV11-3	TRBJ1-1	TRBD1	TGTGCCAGCAGCTTAGATCGGACAGGGGTAGCTTTCTTT	CASSLDRTGVAFF
.	TRBV7-9	TRBJ2-5	.	TGTGCCAGCAGCTACAAATTGCCCCAAGAGACCCAGTACTTC	CASSYKLPQETQYF
.	TRBV19	TRBJ1-1	TRBD1	TGTGCCAGTAGTCTGGACAGGGGGGTGAACACTGAAGCTTTCTTT	CASSLDRGVNTEAFF
.	TRBV6-5	TRBJ2-7	TRBD1	TGTGCCAGCAACAGACAGGGTATTTTAAACGAGCAGTACTTC	CASNRQGILNEQYF
.	TRBV29-1	TRBJ2-7	.	TGCAGCGTTGGTTCTAGCTCCTACGAGCAGTACTTC	CSVGSSSYEQYF
few	TRBV5-6	TRBJ2-1	TRBD2	TGTGCCAGCAGCTCCGGTACCCGACTAGCGGGGATCTCTCAAGGTGAGCAGTTCTTC	CASSSGTRLAGISQGEQFF
.	TRBV7-9	TRBJ2-1	.	TGTGCCAGCAGCCCCCTTGCTGGGGCGAGTGAGCAGTTCTTC	CASSPLAGASEQFF
.	TRBV24-1	TRBJ2-1	.	TGTGCCACCAGTGATGGGCACTACAATGAGCAGTTCTTC	CATSDGHYNEQFF
.	TRBV10-3	TRBJ1-5	.	TGTGCCATCGGGCAGGAACGCAATCAGCCCCAGCATTTT	CAIGQERNQPQHF
.	TRBV11-3	TRBJ2-1	.	TGTGCCAGCAGCCCCCAAAAACTAGTCGGGACACCGCAGTTCTTC	CASSPQKLVGTPQFF
.	TRBV19	TRBJ2-6	.	TGTGCCAGTAGCCCCCGGTCAGGGGCTCATGGGGCCAACGTCCTGACTTTC	CASSPRSGAHGANVLTF
.	TRBV19	TRBJ2-5	.	TGTGCCAGTAGTATTAGTCAGGGTACGGAGACCCAGTACTTC	CASSISQGTETQYF
.	TRBV30	TRBJ1-5	.	TGTGCCTGGAGGACCGGGGACATCAATCAGCCCCAGCATTTT	CAWRTGDINQPQHF
.	TRBV6-2/TRBV6-3	TRBJ2-7	.	TGTGCCAGCAGTCCGCCCTGGGGAGGCTACGAGCAGTACTTC	CASSPPWGGYEQYF
.	TRBV4-1	TRBJ1-2	.	TGCGCCAGCAGCCAGCCTGCACTAAACAGGAACTATGGCTACACCTTC	CASSQPALNRNYGYTF